This T cell receptor (beta chain) was captured by sequencing in a study of cytomegalovirus exposure and HLA in healthy donors. Overall study: A prior study identified 117 million unique TCR beta sequences from roughly 180 million T cells. Of several hundred genotyped donors, more than 70% clustered with self-reported Caucasian donors.

This clone was seen only a few times. A multiplex PCR was run with 60 Vbeta primers and 13 Jbeta primers. Produced via immunoSEQ multiplex PCR; TCRdb's table is partial and in-frame only. This sample has 99,000 or so clones; about 70% occur once, and the top ten carry roughly 3.2%. The germline gives CDR1 MGHRA, CDR2 YSYEKL. The trim removed 6 bases at V and 5 bases at J, leaving 8 bases unmatched. The CDR3 is 15 amino acids. The receptor was derived from a man aged 25 to 40 in good health and CMV-seronegative. Sequenced material: PBMCs. The gene calls are TRBV4-1 and TRBJ2-1; 9 bases line up with TRBD2. This chain's CDR3 is CASSLGTSPNNEQFF. The DNA of the CDR3 is TGCGCCAGCAGTCTCGGGACTAGCCCGAACAATGAGCAGTTCTTC.